Sequencing of this T cell receptor beta chain was carried out in a study of T cell responses to AZD1222 COVID-19 vaccine. Study results and caveats: Mapped onto spike, vaccine-associated CD4 TCRs spanned it and were dominant at 160-218 and 743-854.

This table comes from immunoSEQ multiplex PCR, and its TCRdb copy is limited to in-frame clones, with some not included. The repertoire holds some 31,000 clones, with about four fifths as singletons. This CDR3 has 13 residues. Trimming stripped 4 bases from V and 5 bases from J, with 11 bases between. The V gene's germline CDR1 is KGHSH and CDR2 LQKENI. This clone came up a few times. The antigen remains undetermined. The J gene is TRBJ2-5, the V gene TRBV18, with D possibly being TRBD1 (6 bases). This TCR derives from an adult who received the AZD1222 COVID-19 vaccine. Specimen: peripheral blood, collected 28 days after the second AZD1222 dose. The CDR3 region is CASSLTGPETQYF. For the CDR3, the DNA is TGTGCCAGCTCACTAACAGGGCCGGAGACCCAGTACTTC.